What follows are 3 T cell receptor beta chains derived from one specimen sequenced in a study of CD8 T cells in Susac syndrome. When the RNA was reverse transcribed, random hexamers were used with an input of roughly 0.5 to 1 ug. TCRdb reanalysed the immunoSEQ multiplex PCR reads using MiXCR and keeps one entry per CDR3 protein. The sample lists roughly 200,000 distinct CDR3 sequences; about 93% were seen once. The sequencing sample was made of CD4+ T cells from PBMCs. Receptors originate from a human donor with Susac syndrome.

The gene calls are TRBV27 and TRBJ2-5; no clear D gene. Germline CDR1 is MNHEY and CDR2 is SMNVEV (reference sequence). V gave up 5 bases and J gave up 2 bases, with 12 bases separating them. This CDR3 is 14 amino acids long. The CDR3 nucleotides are TGTGCCAGCAGTCCAAGCCTACGACAAGAGACCCAGTACTTC. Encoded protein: CASSPSLRQETQYF.

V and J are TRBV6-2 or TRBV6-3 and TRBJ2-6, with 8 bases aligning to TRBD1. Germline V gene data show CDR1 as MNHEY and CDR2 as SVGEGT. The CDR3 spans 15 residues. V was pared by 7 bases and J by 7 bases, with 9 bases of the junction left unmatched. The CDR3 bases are TGTGCCAGCACCAACGACAGGGGAAACGCCAACGTCCTGACTTTC. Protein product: CASTNDRGNANVLTF.

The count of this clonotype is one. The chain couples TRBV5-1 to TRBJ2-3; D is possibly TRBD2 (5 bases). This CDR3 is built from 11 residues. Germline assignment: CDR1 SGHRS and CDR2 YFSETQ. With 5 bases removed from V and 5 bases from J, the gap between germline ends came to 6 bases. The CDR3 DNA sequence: TGCGCCAGCAGTGCGGGAGATACGCAGTATTTT. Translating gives CASSAGDTQYF.